This T cell receptor beta chain was recovered during a study of blood T cell repertoires in COVID-19. Followed longitudinally, the Seattle patients had been enrolled during active infection. V lost 4 bases to trimming and J lost 9 bases, with 16 bases between them. The germline gives CDR1 SGHAT, CDR2 FQNNGV. This CDR3 has 14 amino acids. Source study methods: Researchers report that nucleated cell counts were estimated from reference gene primer amplification. Only in-frame clones appear in the TCRdb table, and some are missing; sequencing was by immunoSEQ multiplex PCR. The DNA gave D and trimming, while V, J and clone size come from that table. The sample carries about 260,000 clones, about nine tenths recorded once.

The sequence came from a person in their late teens or twenties with COVID-19, enrolled during active disease. The chain uses TRBV11-2 and TRBJ2-1; D is possibly TRBD2 (6 bases). Sequenced input: peripheral blood. The CDR3 region has the DNA TGTGCCAGCAGCTCCCTACGGGGGAGCGGTGAGCAGTTCTTC. Translating it yields CASSSLRGSGEQFF.